The present T cell receptor (beta chain) was sequenced within a study of CD8+CD57+ T cells in acquired aplastic anemia. Whole-study context: Sorted CD4+ and CD8+ cells yielded DNA averaging about 3.1 ug.

A remark on this clonotype: The antigen is unknown.

The study profiled TCR beta VDJ and CDR3 using genomic DNA as template. MiXCR, run by TCRdb on the reads, gives a single entry per CDR3 protein. The sample includes about 400,000 distinct CDR3 sequences, about two thirds of them seen just once. Study-wide points: A set of 25 to 35 CD8+ CDR3 sequences was shared between patients and controls, and these sequences appeared highly expressed in patients.

The sequenced sample was sorted CD4+, CD8+, or CD8+CD57+ T cells (not recorded which) from PBMCs. This TCR derives from a human donor in good health, serving as a control.

In DNA, the CDR3 is TGTGCCAGTAGTATAAGAGTGGTCACAGATACGCAGTATTTT. It specifies CASSIRVVTDTQYF. The chain links TRBV19 to TRBJ1-6; D not resolved. The DNA end is a closer match to TRBJ2-3, so the J assignment may be wrong. CDR3 length equals 14 residues. CDR1 is LNHDA and CDR2 is SQIVND in the germline V gene (reference sequence).